This T cell receptor (beta chain) was profiled in a study of post-analysis software for immune sequencing data. Study overall: The cohort encompassed relapsing-remitting, secondary progressive and progressive-relapsing multiple sclerosis disease courses. Study findings and constraints: Strong co-clustering by F measure linked samples that shared a preparation batch. Relative to controls, patients with multiple sclerosis showed significantly lower normalized Chao1 diversity. Comparison of patients with controls showed four or five TRBV segments more frequent in patients, TRBV5-6, TRBV5-1 and TRBV20-1 among them.

The CDR3 is 16 residues long. Germline V gives CDR1 SGHRS, CDR2 YFSETQ. Between the trimmed V and J ends, which lost 4 bases and 6 bases, there was a span of 19 bases. Details on this clonotype: Antigen: not known.

cDNA libraries for TCR beta contained unique molecular identifiers. TCRdb used MiXCR to reprocess the PCR reads, holding one entry per CDR3 protein. The data show fewer than 700,000 distinct CDR3 sequences, around 40% seen once. The material sequenced was blood. The receptor was isolated from a girl aged 10 to 17 with multiple sclerosis. This chain uses TRBV5-1 with TRBJ1-4; D perhaps matches TRBD1 (5 bases). This chain's CDR3 is CASSPTGTGVDEKLFF. The DNA of the CDR3 is TGCGCCAGCAGCCCAACAGGTACCGGTGTGGATGAAAAACTGTTTTTT.